This record covers a single T cell receptor beta chain. The antigen is unknown. The source of the sample is a study of CD8+ T cells in alopecia areata. On the study more broadly: It was oral tofacitinib, at 5 to 10 mg twice daily, that treated patients received.

Noted treatment: oral pan-JAK inhibitor, 5-10 mg twice daily. Broader study findings: Scalp and blood retained many expanded lesional clones during tofacitinib.

Extracted RNA was reverse transcribed, and the resulting cDNA served as sequencing template. Sequencing was performed with immunoSEQ multiplex PCR; in TCRdb, only in-frame clones are kept and a portion is missing. The table includes about 140,000 clones, 85% to 90% detected once. Specimen: CD8+ T cells sorted from blood, collected at week 4, from a patient treated with tofacitinib. This sequence was found in a human donor with alopecia areata.

CDR3 amino acids: CASSFGGRADTQYF. The CDR3 coding sequence is TGTGCCAGCAGCTTCGGGGGCCGGGCAGATACGCAGTATTTT. The chain joins TRBV5-4 to TRBJ2-3; D tentatively fits TRBD1 or TRBD2 (6 bases each). The CDR3 extends over 14 amino acids. Trimming removed 2 bases at V and 4 bases at J, with 11 bases between. Germline assignment: CDR1 SGHNT and CDR2 YYREEE (reference sequence).